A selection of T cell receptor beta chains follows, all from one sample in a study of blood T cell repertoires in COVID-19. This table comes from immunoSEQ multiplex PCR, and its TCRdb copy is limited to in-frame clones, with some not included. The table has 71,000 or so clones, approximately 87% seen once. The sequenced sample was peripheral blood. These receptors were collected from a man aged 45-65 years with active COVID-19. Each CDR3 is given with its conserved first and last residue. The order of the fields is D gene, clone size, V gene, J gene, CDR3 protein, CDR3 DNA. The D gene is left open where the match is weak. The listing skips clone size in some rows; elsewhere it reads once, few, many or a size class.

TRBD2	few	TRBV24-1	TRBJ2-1	CATSDLAGGGSEQFF	TGTGCCACCAGTGATTTAGCGGGAGGTGGAAGTGAGCAGTTCTTC
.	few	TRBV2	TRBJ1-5	CASSQGRTSNQPQHF	TGTGCCAGCAGTCAAGGACGGACATCCAATCAGCCCCAGCATTTT
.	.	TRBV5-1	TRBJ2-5	CASSITGFQETQYF	TGCGCCAGCAGCATAACCGGGTTTCAAGAGACCCAGTACTTC
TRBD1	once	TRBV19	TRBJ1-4	CASNPTGDEKLFF	TGTGCCAGTAACCCGACAGGGGATGAAAAACTGTTTTTT
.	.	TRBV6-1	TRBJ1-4	CASSERGAGNEKLFF	TGTGCCAGCAGTGAACGCGGAGCCGGTAATGAAAAACTGTTTTTT
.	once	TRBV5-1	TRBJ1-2	CASSLDNANYGYTF	TGCGCCAGCAGCTTGGACAACGCTAACTATGGCTACACCTTC
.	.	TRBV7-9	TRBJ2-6	CASSLSHTTISGANVLTF	TGTGCCAGCAGCTTAAGCCACACGACTATCTCTGGGGCCAACGTCCTGACTTTC
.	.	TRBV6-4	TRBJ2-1	CASSEPGPYNEQFF	TGTGCCAGCAGTGAGCCGGGTCCTTACAATGAGCAGTTCTTC
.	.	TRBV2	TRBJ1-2	CASSEAKGPSGYTF	TGTGCCAGCAGTGAAGCGAAGGGGCCGAGTGGCTACACCTTC
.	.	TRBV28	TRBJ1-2	CASSLGGHLYGYTF	TGTGCCAGCAGTTTGGGTGGACACCTCTATGGCTACACCTTC
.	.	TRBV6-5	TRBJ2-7	CASRKTHRSSYEQYF	TGTGCCAGCCGCAAAACCCACAGGTCGTCCTACGAGCAGTACTTC
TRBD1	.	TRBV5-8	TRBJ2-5	CASSSGQKRGETQYF	TGTGCCAGCAGCTCGGGACAGAAAAGAGGAGAGACCCAGTACTTC
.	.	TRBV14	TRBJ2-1	CASSPGVNNEQFF	TGTGCCAGCAGCCCCGGGGTCAACAATGAGCAGTTCTTC
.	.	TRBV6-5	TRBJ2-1	CASSALAIGQFF	TGTGCCAGCAGCGCCCTAGCAATTGGGCAGTTCTTC
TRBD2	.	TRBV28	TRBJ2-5	CASSSTSGGDFVETQYF	TGTGCCAGCAGTTCGACTAGCGGGGGGGATTTTGTTGAGACCCAGTACTTC
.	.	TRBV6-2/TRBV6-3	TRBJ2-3	CASSSTGVDTQYF	TGTGCCAGCAGTTCGACGGGGGTCGATACGCAGTATTTT
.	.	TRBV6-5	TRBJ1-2	CASSYPGYSYGYTF	TGTGCCAGCAGTTACCCAGGGTATAGCTATGGCTACACCTTC
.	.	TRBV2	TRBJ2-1	CASSVEGATEQFF	TGTGCCAGCAGTGTGGAGGGGGCAACTGAGCAGTTCTTC
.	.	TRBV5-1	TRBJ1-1	CASSPGQTNTEAFF	TGCGCCAGCAGCCCCGGACAGACGAACACTGAAGCTTTCTTT
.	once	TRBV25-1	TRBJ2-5	CASSGPGAAQETQYF	TGTGCCAGCAGTGGACCCGGCGCGGCCCAAGAGACCCAGTACTTC
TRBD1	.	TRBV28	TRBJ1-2	CASSSENRGRDYGYTF	TGTGCCAGCAGTTCCGAAAACAGGGGGCGCGACTATGGCTACACCTTC
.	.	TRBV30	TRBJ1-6	CAWSVGGYSNSPLHF	TGTGCCTGGAGTGTAGGAGGGTATAGTAATTCACCCCTCCACTTT
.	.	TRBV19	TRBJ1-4	CASSKLIRDTSNEKLFF	TGTGCCAGTAGTAAACTTATACGGGACACCTCTAATGAAAAACTGTTTTTT
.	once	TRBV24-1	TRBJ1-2	CATSDRDNANYGYTF	TGTGCCACCAGTGATCGGGACAACGCTAACTATGGCTACACCTTC
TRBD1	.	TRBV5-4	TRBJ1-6	CASSRRTGPNSPLHF	TGTGCCAGCAGCAGAAGGACAGGACCTAATTCACCCCTCCACTTT
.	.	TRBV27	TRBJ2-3	CASSLSPGYSDTQYF	TGTGCCAGCAGTTTATCGCCAGGGTATTCAGATACGCAGTATTTT
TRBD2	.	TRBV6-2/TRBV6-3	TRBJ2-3	CASSYSGLARTDTQYF	TGTGCCAGCAGTTACTCGGGACTAGCGCGCACAGATACGCAGTATTTT
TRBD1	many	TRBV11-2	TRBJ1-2	CASSPQGGMIYGYTF	TGTGCCAGCAGCCCCCAGGGGGGAATGATCTATGGCTACACCTTC
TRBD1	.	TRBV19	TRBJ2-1	CASSLDRAPYEQFF	TGTGCCAGTAGTTTAGACAGGGCCCCTTATGAGCAGTTCTTC
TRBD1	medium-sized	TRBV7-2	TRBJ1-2	CASSLASGGGGNYGYTF	TGTGCCAGCAGCTTAGCGTCAGGGGGCGGTGGTAACTATGGCTACACCTTC
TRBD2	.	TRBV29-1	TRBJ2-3	CSVKGLVGDTQYF	TGCAGCGTTAAAGGACTAGTGGGAGATACGCAGTATTTT
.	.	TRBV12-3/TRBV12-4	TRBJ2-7	CASSLREAYEQYF	TGTGCCAGCAGTTTGAGGGAGGCCTACGAGCAGTACTTC
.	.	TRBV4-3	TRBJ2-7	CASSQDRQGGHEQYF	TGCGCCAGCAGCCAAGATAGGCAGGGGGGACACGAGCAGTACTTC
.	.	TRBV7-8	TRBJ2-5	CASSLDLPFSWLGAETQYF	TGTGCCAGCAGCTTAGATCTCCCCTTCTCGTGGCTGGGGGCAGAGACCCAGTACTTC
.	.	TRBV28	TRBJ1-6	CASRPGSLDNSPLHF	TGTGCCAGCAGGCCCGGGAGCTTGGATAATTCACCCCTCCACTTT
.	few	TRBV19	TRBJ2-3	CASSPWRGADTQYF	TGTGCCAGTAGTCCTTGGAGGGGCGCAGATACGCAGTATTTT
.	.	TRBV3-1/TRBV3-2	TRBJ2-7	CASSQLYEQYF	TGTGCCAGCAGCCAACTATACGAGCAGTACTTC
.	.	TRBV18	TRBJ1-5	CASSPYTANNQPQHF	TGTGCCAGCTCACCGTATACAGCTAACAATCAGCCCCAGCATTTT
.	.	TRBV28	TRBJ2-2	CASSFIRKRGTAGELFF	TGTGCCAGCAGTTTCATTAGAAAGAGGGGGACGGCCGGGGAGCTGTTTTTT
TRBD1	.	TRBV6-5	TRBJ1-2	CASSPGTGSNYGYTF	TGTGCCAGCAGTCCCGGGACAGGGTCTAACTATGGCTACACCTTC
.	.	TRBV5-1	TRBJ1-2	CASSETYGGYTF	TGCGCCAGCAGCGAGACTTACGGTGGCTACACCTTC
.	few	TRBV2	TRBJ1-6	CATREAGNNSPLHF	TGTGCCACCAGGGAGGCGGGGAATAATTCACCCCTCCACTTT
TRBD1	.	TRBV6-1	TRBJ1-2	CASSEDLLDRGYGYTF	TGTGCCAGCAGTGAAGATCTATTAGACAGGGGCTATGGCTACACCTTC
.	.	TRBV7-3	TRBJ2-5	CASSLGRGLSQETQYF	TGTGCCAGCAGCTTAGGAAGGGGATTGAGCCAAGAGACCCAGTACTTC
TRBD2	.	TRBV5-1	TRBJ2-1	CASSFASGNNEQFF	TGCGCCAGCAGCTTTGCGAGCGGGAACAATGAGCAGTTCTTC
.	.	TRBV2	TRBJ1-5	CASNYLRGNQPQHF	TGTGCCAGCAATTATCTGAGGGGCAATCAGCCCCAGCATTTT
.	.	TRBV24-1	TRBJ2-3	CATSAGSITSTDTQYF	TGTGCCACCAGTGCAGGGTCGATAACTAGCACAGATACGCAGTATTTT
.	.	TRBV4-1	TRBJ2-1	CASSLLRGVFAYNEQFF	TGCGCCAGCAGCCTTCTTCGCGGGGTTTTCGCCTACAATGAGCAGTTCTTC
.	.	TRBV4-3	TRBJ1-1	CASSQGIRQDTEAFF	TGCGCCAGCAGCCAGGGGATTCGACAGGACACTGAAGCTTTCTTT
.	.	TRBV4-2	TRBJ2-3	CASSRGGLIDTQYF	TGTGCCAGCAGCCGAGGGGGTTTGATAGATACGCAGTATTTT
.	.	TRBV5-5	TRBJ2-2	CASSTGTLTGELFF	TGTGCCAGTTCGACCGGGACTCTAACCGGGGAGCTGTTTTTT
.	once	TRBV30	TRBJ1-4	CAWSLFREKLFF	TGTGCCTGGAGCTTGTTCCGTGAAAAACTGTTTTTT
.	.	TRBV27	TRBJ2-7	CASSPGTARRDEQYF	TGTGCCAGCAGTCCCGGGACTGCCCGTCGGGACGAGCAGTACTTC
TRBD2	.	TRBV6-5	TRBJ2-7	CASSREGGREVYF	TGTGCCAGCAGTCGGGAGGGGGGGCGCGAGGTGTACTTC
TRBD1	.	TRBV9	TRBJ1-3	CASSVAPSTGQGGNTIYF	TGTGCCAGCAGCGTAGCCCCCTCCACGGGACAGGGCGGAAACACCATATATTTT
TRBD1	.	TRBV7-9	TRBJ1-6	CASSLGGQGSNSPLHF	TGTGCCAGCAGCTTAGGGGGACAGGGAAGTAATTCACCCCTCCACTTT
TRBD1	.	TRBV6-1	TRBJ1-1	CASSEVIGGGETEAFF	TGTGCCAGCAGTGAAGTAATAGGAGGGGGCGAGACTGAAGCTTTCTTT
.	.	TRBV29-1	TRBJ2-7	CSVSPGAYEQYF	TGCAGCGTCTCCCCCGGTGCCTACGAGCAGTACTTC